The rows below give T cell receptor beta chains drawn from one sample of a study of shared clonotypes between healthy human individuals. Some clones are missing from TCRdb's copy, which holds only in-frame ones; the method was immunoSEQ multiplex PCR. The sample has about 800,000 clones; roughly 96% are singletons. Sequenced input: naive CD8+ T cells sorted from blood. These receptors were obtained from a man younger than 40 in good health. Both conserved end residues are part of each CDR3. Clone sizes are given selectively: once, few, many, or a class where the clone is expanded.

abundance	v_gene	j_gene	CDR3aa
NA	TRBV10-1	TRBJ2-1	CASSERQYNEQFF
NA	TRBV5-5	TRBJ2-7	CASSLRAGTYEQYF
NA	TRBV4-2	TRBJ2-2	CASSPGASLITGELFF
NA	TRBV11-2	TRBJ1-2	CASSLSPGQGPDGYTF
NA	TRBV27	TRBJ2-6	CASSLLVTSGANVLTF
NA	TRBV2	TRBJ2-1	CASSEGTGPYNEQFF
NA	TRBV2	TRBJ1-5	CASSGRDRAQQPQHF
NA	TRBV7-8	TRBJ1-1	CASSLGTTGVTEAFF
once	TRBV7-6	TRBJ2-1	CASSLLTSPNEQFF
NA	TRBV30	TRBJ1-2	CAWGQGANYGYTF
NA	TRBV7-9	TRBJ2-7	CASRGRDYEQYF
NA	TRBV6-6	TRBJ1-1	CATAYRQGATEAFF
NA	TRBV4-1	TRBJ2-1	CASSGGQGASLYYNEQFF
NA	TRBV19	TRBJ2-4	CASSLGTSINIQYF
NA	TRBV25-1	TRBJ2-2	CASSADRAPGELFF
NA	TRBV2	TRBJ1-5	CASSVTGYSNQPQHF
once	TRBV7-9	TRBJ2-7	CASSLEWDGTYEQYF
NA	TRBV19	TRBJ2-7	CATRDRKYEQYF
NA	TRBV5-1	TRBJ2-7	CASSLTRDYEQYF
once	TRBV19	TRBJ2-7	CASSVGLAGVDHEQYF
NA	TRBV7-9	TRBJ2-7	CASSLLMGFRYEQYF
NA	TRBV19	TRBJ2-1	CASSPRRYYNEQFF
NA	TRBV27	TRBJ2-5	CASSLAGQQETQYF
NA	TRBV5-1	TRBJ2-7	CASSDRAYEQYF
NA	TRBV5-1	TRBJ2-1	CASSLAQGTYNEQFF
NA	TRBV4-3	TRBJ1-1	CASSRGQNTEAFF
NA	TRBV29-1	TRBJ2-1	CSVEEVSGGYNEQFF
once	TRBV7-6	TRBJ2-1	CASSLEPGLALEQFF
NA	TRBV15	TRBJ2-3	CATSSTRVLGFLNTDTQYF
NA	TRBV7-9	TRBJ2-1	CASSFRDLYNEQFF
NA	TRBV4-1	TRBJ2-1	CASSPAAANEQFF
NA	TRBV5-6	TRBJ2-7	CASSRIGLGTDEQYF
NA	TRBV4-3	TRBJ2-2	CASSPIAGVGTGELFF
NA	TRBV9	TRBJ2-1	CASSIRLAGDLNEQFF
once	TRBV5-5	TRBJ1-4	CASSLSSWTGDNEKLFF
NA	TRBV27	TRBJ2-2	CASSLFSGVGELFF